This T cell receptor (beta chain) derives from a study of T cells in Graves' hyperthyroidism and ophthalmopathy. This clonotype was observed many times. Its antigen is unidentified. The CDR3 regions of TCR beta were amplified from RNA transcripts. The TCR CDR3 was amplified in a first-round RT-PCR using the HTBI primer set. MiXCR was run by TCRdb on the multiplex PCR reads, yielding one entry per CDR3 protein. This table holds about 270,000 distinct CDR3 sequences, about 25% found once. Trimming cost V 0 bases and J 6 bases; bases outside gene matches: 2. This CDR3 comprises 13 residues. CDR1 and CDR2 (germline): MNHEY, SMNVEV (reference sequence). With duration under 3 months, ophthalmopathy was active: Clinical Activity Score at least 3, NOSPECS at least 4. Each 10 ml fresh peripheral blood draw supplied the PBMCs. Study-wide results and caveats: Ophthalmopathy and stable hyperthyroidism were separated by a 13 V-J model. Clonotypes that were expanded in thyroid above 0.001 mostly appeared in blood too.

Sequencing was performed on blood. The chain recombines TRBV27 with TRBJ2-7; 7 bases align to TRBD1. The receptor comes from a woman in her thirties or forties with Graves' ophthalmopathy. This CDR3 is CASSLSAGGEQYF. CDR3 bases: TGTGCCAGCAGTTTATCGGCAGGGGGCGAGCAGTACTTC.